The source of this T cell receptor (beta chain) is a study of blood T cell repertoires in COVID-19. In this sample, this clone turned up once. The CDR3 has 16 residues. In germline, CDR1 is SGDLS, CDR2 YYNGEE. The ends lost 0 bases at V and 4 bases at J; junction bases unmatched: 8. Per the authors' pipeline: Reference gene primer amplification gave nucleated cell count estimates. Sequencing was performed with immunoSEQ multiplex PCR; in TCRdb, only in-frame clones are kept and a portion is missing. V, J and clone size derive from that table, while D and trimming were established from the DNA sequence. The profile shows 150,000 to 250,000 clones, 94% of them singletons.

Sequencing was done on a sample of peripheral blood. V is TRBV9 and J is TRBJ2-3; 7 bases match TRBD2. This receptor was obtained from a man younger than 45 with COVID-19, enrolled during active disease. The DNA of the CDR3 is TGTGCCAGCAGCGTAGTTGGCGGGGGTATCCCAGATACGCAGTATTTT. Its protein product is CASSVVGGGIPDTQYF.